This TCR beta chain was documented in a study of PD-L1 blockade in urothelial cancer (dated by TCRdb to about 2017). General notes on the study: Therapy was started in about 2014 for all patients, and atezolizumab 1,200 mg was administered intravenously every 3 weeks. About 85% of the 29 patients were males with bladder-origin urothelial cancer, and about 65% of the roughly 30 reported a prior smoking history. An ECOG performance status of 0 or 1 was recorded for the patients, and 0 to 3 prior chemotherapy regimens had been received by the patients. Blood samples were analyzed at two time points: 3 weeks after treatment start (second dose) and 6 weeks after treatment start. Blood samples gave median yields of approximately 130,000 T cells and 82,636 unique TCRs, along with a median clonality of approximately 0.08. An exploratory multi-omic analysis was conducted of the somatic, immune and clinical correlates of response to PD-L1 blockade with atezolizumab in urothelial cancer. Pretreatment tumor samples, along with matched peripheral blood collected serially before and after atezolizumab treatment, underwent TCR sequencing. Durable clinical benefit meant progression-free survival longer than 6 months, and TCR features were also tested against progression-free and overall survival. In the same patients who had TCR sequencing, pretreatment tumors also underwent whole exome sequencing and RNA sequencing. Durable clinical benefit was achieved by nine patients but not by the remaining 20. Pretreatment blood TCR-seq was available for about 30 patients, at least one posttreatment blood collection was obtained for some 24 patients, and tumor TCR-seq was available for some 24 patients. Broader findings and caveats from the paper: A pretreatment peripheral blood TCR clonality below the median was linked to improved progression-free and overall survival. Patients with durable benefit showed greater expansion of tumor-associated TCR clones in peripheral blood 3 weeks after starting treatment (n ≈ 20, p = 0.022). Because the sample size was small (n of about 29) and many of the analyses were exploratory, the results are meant to be hypothesis-generating.

Synthetic TCR analog templates were spiked into each PCR so that absolute template abundance could be estimated from read counts. The immunoSEQ assay was used to amplify TCRbeta CDR3 regions from genomic DNA with bias-controlled V and J gene primers. Sequencing of rearranged TCRbeta segments was performed at approximately 20X coverage. The study's processing was this. Sequencing errors were corrected by clustering, and CDR3s were annotated against IMGT so that V, D and J genes could be assigned. Only productive TCRbeta rearrangements were used in downstream analyses, excluding out-of-frame or stop-codon sequences. Clonality was calculated as one minus the Shannon entropy normalized by the log of the number of unique productive sequences. Fisher's exact test with Benjamini-Hochberg correction, using a cutoff of adjusted p below 0.01, was how clones that differed between time points or between blood and tumor were identified. What TCRdb holds here is the immuneACCESS table cut down to in-frame rearrangements. Part of the clones is not present; checked against another copy, under half of the missing clones reflect an unresolved V gene, and the others are unexplained. The V and J calls and the clone size are those of that table, but D and trimming were determined from the DNA. The sample table shows about 56,000 clones, and over 75% are seen once. The ten largest clones represent approximately 14% of the sample.

As regards this clone: The specificity of this receptor is unknown. There are no base qualities to consult, and no much larger clone falls within one base.

As encoded in the germline V gene, CDR1 is SGHRS while CDR2 is YFSETQ. The CDR3 sequence holds 14 residues, the cysteine and phenylalanine included. Only the CDR3 DNA stays, 42 bases, in frame from base 1. Relative to germline, V is missing 4 bases and J is missing 2 bases, with 5 bases of the junction outside any gene match. The time point label of this sample denotes: pretreatment peripheral blood. A total of under 35 patients with locally advanced or metastatic urothelial carcinoma, treated at Memorial Sloan Kettering on a trial protocol, made up the cohort. Peripheral blood mononuclear cells were collected pretreatment and during treatment, at between 1 and 8 total time points per patient. The Qiagen DNeasy Blood extraction kit was used to purify genomic DNA from total PBMCs and tumor samples. PBMCs were collected pretreatment and during treatment, and were isolated and stored as previously described.

This clonotype originated in a man in his sixties or seventies with urothelial cancer. The sample in question was PBMCs, obtained around atezolizumab (anti-PD-L1) treatment. The chain joins TRBV5-1 to TRBJ2-5; the central 7 bases match TRBD2. The sequenced DNA: TGCGCCAGCAGCGGGGGACTACCACAAGAGACCCAGTACTTC. It codes for CASSGGLPQETQYF.